This TCR beta chain was identified in a study of cytomegalovirus exposure and HLA in healthy donors. While the first cohort had 700 or so subjects, the donors belonged to the separate validation cohort of roughly 120 subjects. Sequenced by immunoSEQ multiplex PCR; TCRdb stores in-frame clones only, minus some. The repertoire holds about 160,000 clones, with roughly 86% as singletons. Worth noting for this clone: Its antigen is unknown.

The study's findings and limits: It was 164 TCR beta chains that were listed as cytomegalovirus-associated. In the roughly 120 validation repertoires, a later analysis found that first-cohort TCR clusters tended to co-occur.

Sequencing was performed on PBMCs. The sequence was obtained from a woman younger than 30 in good health and CMV-seropositive.

DNA of the CDR3: TGTGCCAGCAGCTTAGATGGGACAGGGTATCTTTCCGAAGCTTTCTTT. It specifies CASSLDGTGYLSEAFF. The J gene is TRBJ1-1, the V gene TRBV11-2, with 9 nucleotides matching TRBD1. CDR3 length equals 16 residues. After removal of 0 bases from V and 8 bases from J, the junction contained 10 bases not matched to a gene. Germline CDR1 SGHAT, CDR2 FQNNGV.